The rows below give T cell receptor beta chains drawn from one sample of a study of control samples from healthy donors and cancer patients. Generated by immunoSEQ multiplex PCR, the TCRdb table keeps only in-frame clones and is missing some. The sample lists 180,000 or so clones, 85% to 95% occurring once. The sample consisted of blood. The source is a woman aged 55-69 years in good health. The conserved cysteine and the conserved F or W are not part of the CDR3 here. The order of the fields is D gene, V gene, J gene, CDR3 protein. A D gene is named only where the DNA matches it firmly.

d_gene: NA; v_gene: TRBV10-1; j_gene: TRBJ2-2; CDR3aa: ASSESIGTVPTGELF
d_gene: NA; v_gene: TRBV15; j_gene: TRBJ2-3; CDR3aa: ATSRRTLDPDTDTQY
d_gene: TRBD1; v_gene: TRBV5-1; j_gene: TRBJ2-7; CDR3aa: ASSLAGGVEQY
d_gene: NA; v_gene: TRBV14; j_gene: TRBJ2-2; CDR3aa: ASSQVDTGELF
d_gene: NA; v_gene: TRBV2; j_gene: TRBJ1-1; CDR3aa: ASKQTVVNTEAF
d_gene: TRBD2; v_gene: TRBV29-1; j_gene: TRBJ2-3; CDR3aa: SGGLAGGTDTQY
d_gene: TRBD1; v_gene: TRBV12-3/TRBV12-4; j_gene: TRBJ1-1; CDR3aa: ASTNRGSTEAF
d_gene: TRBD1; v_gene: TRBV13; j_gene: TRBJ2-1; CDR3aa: ASSPRQGASTFSYNEQF
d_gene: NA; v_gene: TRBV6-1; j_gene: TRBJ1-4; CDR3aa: ASSEIWGRAKGKLF
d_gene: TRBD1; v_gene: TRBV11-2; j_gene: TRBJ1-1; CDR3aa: ASSFGQGNAEAF
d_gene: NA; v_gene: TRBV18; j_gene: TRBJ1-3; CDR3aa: ASSPSAGNTIY
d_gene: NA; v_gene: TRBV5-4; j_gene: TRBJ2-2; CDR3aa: ASSSEWGTGELF
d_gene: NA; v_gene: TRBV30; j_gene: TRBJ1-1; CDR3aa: AWSLTWNTEAF
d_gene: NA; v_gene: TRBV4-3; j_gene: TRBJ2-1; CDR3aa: ASSPYEGDNEQF
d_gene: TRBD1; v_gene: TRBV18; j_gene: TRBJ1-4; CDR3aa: ASSPTGTGNEKLF
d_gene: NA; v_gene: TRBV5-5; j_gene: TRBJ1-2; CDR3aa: ASSFQGRYGYT
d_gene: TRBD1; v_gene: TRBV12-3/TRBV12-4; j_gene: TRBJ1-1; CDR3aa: ATSGTENTEAF
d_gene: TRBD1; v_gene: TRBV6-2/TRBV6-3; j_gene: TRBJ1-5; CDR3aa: ASSYLGPGGAEKPQH
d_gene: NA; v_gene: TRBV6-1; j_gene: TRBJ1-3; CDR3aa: ASSEGYWGRRKGNTIY
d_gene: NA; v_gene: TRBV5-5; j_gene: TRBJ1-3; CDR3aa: ASSLGAAGNTIY
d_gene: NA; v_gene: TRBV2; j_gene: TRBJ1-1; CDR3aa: ASSEGRGINTEAF
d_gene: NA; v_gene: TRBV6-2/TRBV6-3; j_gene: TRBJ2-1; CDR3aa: ASSRDTYVQF
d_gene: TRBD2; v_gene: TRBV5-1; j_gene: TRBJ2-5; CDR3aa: ASSLPGGGEETQY
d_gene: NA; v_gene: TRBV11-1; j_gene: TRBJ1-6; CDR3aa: ASSLLQGSGSPLH
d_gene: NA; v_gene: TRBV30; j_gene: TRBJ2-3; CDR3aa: AWGGGERSTDTQY
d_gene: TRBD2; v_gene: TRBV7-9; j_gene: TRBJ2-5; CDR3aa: ASRLTGLAGGKTQY
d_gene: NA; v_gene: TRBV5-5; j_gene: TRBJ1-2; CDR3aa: ASSFAGEDSYGYT
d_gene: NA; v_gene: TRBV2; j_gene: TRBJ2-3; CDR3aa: ASTVQGGSDTQY
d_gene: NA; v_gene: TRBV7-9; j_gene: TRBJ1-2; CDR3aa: ASSLDDRGYT
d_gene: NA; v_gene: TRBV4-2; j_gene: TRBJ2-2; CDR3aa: ASSRGVSGTFNTGELF
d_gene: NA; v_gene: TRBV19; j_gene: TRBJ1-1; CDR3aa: ASSIYGSTEAF
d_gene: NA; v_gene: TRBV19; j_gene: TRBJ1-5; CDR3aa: ASSEQKHQPQH
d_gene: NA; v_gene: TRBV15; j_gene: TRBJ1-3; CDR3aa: ATSKEPTTAPGNTIY
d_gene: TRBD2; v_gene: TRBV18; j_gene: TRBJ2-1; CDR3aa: ASSPLASGDYNEQF
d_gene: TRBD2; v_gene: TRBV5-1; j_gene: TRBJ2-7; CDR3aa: ASSFLAGVGEQY
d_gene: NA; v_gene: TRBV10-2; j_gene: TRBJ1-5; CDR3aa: ASSGAVGQPQH
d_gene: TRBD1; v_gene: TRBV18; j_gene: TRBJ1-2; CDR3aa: ASSPGTGASSNYGYT
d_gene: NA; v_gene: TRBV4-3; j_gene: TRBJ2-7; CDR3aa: ASSQDGTTPRNYEQY
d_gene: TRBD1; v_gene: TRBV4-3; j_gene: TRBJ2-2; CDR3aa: ASSRVFGTDTGELF
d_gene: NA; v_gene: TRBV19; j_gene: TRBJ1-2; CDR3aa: ASSILDRFGGNYGYT
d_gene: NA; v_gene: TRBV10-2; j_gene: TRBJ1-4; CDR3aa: ASSESWGNNEKLF
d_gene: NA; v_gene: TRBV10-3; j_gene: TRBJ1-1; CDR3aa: AIGGSVTEAF
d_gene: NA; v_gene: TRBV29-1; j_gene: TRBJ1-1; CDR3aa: SVVDRGTEAF
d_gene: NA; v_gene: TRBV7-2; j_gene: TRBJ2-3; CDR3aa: ASSLAGRVDTQY
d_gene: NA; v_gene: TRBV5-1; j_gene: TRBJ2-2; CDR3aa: ASRPSVDGELF
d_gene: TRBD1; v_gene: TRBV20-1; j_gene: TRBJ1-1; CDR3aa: SASPGTALNTEAF
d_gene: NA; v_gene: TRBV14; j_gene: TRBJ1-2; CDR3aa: ASSQGGRPSGYGYT
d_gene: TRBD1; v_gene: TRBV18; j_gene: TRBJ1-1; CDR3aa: ASSPSDRDTEAF
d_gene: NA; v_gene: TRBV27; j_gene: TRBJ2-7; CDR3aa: ASSLRQDYEQY
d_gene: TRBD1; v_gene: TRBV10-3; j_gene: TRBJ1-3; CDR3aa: ASRGPTGGRGNTIY
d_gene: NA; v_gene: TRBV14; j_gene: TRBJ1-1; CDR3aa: ASSQVGNTEAF
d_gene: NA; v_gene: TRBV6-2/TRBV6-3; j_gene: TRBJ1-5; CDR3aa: ASSYPKGPQH
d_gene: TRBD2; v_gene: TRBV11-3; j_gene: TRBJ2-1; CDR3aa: ASSLEGSGGSNEQF